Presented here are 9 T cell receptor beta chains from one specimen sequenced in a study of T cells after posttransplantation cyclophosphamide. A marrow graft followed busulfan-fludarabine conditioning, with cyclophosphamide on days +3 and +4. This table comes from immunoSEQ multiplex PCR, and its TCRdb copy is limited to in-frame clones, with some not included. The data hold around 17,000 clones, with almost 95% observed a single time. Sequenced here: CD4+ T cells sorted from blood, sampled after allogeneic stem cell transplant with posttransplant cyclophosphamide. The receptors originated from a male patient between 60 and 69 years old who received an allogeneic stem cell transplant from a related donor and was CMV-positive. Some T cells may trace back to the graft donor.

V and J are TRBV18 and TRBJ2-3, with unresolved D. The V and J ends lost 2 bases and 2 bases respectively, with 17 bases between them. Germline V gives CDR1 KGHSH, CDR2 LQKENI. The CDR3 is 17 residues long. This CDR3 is CASSPDGFKRHTDTQYF. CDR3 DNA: TGTGCCAGCTCACCAGATGGGTTTAAGAGACACACAGATACGCAGTATTTT.

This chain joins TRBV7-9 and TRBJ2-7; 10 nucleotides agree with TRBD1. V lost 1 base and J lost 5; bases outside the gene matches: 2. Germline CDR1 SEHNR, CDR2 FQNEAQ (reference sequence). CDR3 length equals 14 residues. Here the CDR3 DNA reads TGTGCCAGCAGCTTAGGACAGGGGGCCAACGAGCAGTACTTC. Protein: CASSLGQGANEQYF.

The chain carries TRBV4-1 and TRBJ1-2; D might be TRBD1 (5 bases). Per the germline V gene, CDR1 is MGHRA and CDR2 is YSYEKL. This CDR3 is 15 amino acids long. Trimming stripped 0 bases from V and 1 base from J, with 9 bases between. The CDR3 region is CASSQELDSNYGYTF. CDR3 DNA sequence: TGCGCCAGCAGCCAAGAGCTCGACAGTAACTATGGCTACACCTTC.

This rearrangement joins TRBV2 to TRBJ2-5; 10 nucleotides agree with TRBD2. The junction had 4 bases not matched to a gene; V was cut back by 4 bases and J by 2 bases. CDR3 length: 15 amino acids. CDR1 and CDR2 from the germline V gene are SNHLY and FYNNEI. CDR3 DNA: TGTGCCAGCAGTGGGCAGCGGGGGGGACAAGAGACCCAGTACTTC. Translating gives CASSGQRGGQETQYF.

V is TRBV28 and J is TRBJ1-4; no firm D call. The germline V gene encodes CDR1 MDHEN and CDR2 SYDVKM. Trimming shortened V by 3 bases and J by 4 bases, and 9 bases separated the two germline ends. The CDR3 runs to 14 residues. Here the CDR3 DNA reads TGTGCCAGCAGTTTGGTACAGATTAATGAAAAACTGTTTTTT. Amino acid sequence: CASSLVQINEKLFF.

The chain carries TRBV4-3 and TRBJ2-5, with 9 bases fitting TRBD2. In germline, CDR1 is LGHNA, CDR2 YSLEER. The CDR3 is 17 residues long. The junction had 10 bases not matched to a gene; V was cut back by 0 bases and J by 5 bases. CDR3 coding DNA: TGCGCCAGCAGCCAAGACACAGCGGGGGGAACACGGGAGACCCAGTACTTC. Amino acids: CASSQDTAGGTRETQYF.

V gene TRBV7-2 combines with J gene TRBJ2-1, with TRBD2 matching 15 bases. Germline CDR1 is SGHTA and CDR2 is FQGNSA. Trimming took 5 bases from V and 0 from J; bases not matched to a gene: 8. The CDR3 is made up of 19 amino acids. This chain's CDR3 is CASSPWTSGGALSYNEQFF. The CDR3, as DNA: TGTGCCAGCAGCCCCTGGACTAGCGGGGGGGCCCTCTCCTACAATGAGCAGTTCTTC.

The chain's CDR3 is CASSLSGGSPLHF. CDR3 DNA sequence: TGTGCCAGCAGTTTATCAGGGGGTTCACCCCTCCACTTT. This chain joins TRBV25-1 and TRBJ1-6, with TRBD1 matching over 7 bases. This CDR3 contains 13 residues. Germline trimming cut 5 bases from V and 9 bases from J; bases unmatched to any gene: 4. Germline V gene sequence: CDR1 MGHDK, CDR2 SYGVNS.

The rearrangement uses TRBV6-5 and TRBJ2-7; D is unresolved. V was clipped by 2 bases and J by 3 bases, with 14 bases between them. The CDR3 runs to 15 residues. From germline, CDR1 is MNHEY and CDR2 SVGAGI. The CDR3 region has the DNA TGTGCCAGCAGTTACGAATCCCCCAGAATCTACGAGCAGTACTTC. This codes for CASSYESPRIYEQYF.